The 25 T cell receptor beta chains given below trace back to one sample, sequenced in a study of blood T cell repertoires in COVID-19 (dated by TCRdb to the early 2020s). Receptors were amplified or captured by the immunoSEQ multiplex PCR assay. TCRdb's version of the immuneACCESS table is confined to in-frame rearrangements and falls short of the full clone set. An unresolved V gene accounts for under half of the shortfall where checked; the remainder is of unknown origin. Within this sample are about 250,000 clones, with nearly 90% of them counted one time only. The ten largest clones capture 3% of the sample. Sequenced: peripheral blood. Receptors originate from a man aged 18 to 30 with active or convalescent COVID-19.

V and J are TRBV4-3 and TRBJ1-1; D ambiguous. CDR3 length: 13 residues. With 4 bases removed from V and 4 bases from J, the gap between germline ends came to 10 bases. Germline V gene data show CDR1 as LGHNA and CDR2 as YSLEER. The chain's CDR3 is CASSRGGFTEAFF. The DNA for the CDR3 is TGCGCCAGCAGCCGGGGAGGGTTCACTGAAGCTTTCTTT.

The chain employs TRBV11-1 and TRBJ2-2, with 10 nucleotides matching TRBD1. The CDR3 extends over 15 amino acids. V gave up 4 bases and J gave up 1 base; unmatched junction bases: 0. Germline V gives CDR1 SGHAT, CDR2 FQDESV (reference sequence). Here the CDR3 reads CASSWDRGNTGELFF. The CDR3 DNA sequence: TGTGCCAGCAGCTGGGACAGGGGGAACACCGGGGAGCTGTTTTTT. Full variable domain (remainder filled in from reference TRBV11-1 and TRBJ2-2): EAEVAQSPRYKITEKSQAVAFWCDPISGHATLYWYRQILGQGPELLVQFQDESVVDDSQLPKDRFSAERLKGVDSTLKIQPAELGDSAMYLCASSWDRGNTGELFFGEGSRLTVL.

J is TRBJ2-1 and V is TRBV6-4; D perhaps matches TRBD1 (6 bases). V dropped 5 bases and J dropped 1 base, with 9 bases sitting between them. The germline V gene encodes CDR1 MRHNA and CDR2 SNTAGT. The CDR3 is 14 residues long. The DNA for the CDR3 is TGTGCCAGCAGTCGGGACACATCCTACAATGAGCAGTTCTTC. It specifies CASSRDTSYNEQFF.

This CDR3 reads CASSEAGGPYGYTF. The CDR3 bases are TGTGCCAGCAGTGAAGCGGGAGGACCCTATGGCTACACCTTC. The genes are TRBV6-1 and TRBJ1-2; D is unresolved. The CDR3 has 14 amino acids. Germline lookup yields CDR1 MNHNS and CDR2 SASEGT. V gave up 0 bases and J gave up 4 bases, with 9 bases separating them.

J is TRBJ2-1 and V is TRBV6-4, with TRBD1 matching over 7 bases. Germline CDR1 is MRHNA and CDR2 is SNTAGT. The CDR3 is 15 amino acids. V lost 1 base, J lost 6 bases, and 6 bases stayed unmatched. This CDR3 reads CASSDWAGGSNEQFF. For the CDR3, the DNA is TGTGCCAGCAGTGACTGGGCAGGGGGATCCAATGAGCAGTTCTTC.

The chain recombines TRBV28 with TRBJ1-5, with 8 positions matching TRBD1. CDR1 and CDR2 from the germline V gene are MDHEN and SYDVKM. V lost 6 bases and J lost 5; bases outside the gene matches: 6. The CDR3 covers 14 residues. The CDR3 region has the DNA TGTGCCAGCAGGGGGACAGGCGCGCATCAGCCCCAGCATTTT. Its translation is CASRGTGAHQPQHF.

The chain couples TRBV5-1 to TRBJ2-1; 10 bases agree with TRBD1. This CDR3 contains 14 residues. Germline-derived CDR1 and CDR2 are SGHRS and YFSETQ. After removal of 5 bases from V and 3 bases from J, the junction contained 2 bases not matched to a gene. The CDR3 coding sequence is TGCGCCAGCAGGGGGACAGGGGTCTACAATGAGCAGTTCTTC. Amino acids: CASRGTGVYNEQFF.

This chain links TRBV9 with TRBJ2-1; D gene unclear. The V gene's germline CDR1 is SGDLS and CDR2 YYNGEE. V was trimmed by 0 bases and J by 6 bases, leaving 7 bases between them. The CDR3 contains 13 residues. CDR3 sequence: CASSVVLGNEQFF. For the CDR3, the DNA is TGTGCCAGCAGCGTAGTTCTCGGCAATGAGCAGTTCTTC. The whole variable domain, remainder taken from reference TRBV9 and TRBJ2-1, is DSGVTQTPKHLITATGQRVTLRCSPRSGDLSVYWYQQSLDQGLQFLIQYYNGEERAKGNILERFSAQQFPDLHSELNLSSLELGDSALYFCASSVVLGNEQFFGPGTRLTVL.

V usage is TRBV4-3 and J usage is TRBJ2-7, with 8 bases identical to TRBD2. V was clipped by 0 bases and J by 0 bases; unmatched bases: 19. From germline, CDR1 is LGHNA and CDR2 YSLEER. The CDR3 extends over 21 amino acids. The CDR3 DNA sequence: TGCGCCAGCAGCCAAGATTGGGGACGCGGGAGGACCTCTTCCCTCTCCTACGAGCAGTACTTC. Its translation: CASSQDWGRGRTSSLSYEQYF.

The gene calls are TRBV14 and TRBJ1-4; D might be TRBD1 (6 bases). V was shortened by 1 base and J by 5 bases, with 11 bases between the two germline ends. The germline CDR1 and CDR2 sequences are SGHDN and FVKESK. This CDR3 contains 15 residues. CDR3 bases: TGTGCCAGCAGCCAAGGATTCGGGACAAATGAAAAACTGTTTTTT. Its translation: CASSQGFGTNEKLFF.

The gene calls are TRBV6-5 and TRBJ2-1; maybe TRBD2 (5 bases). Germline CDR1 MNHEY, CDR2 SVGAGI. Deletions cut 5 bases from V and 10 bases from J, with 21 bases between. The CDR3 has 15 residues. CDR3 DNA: TGTGCCAGCAGTCCCCGGACTCCCCCGGGCAAAGAGCAGTTCTTC. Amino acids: CASSPRTPPGKEQFF.

DNA for the CDR3: TGCAGCGTTGAAGCTAGCGGGGAAGAGACCCAGTACTTC. This encodes CSVEASGEETQYF. The V and J genes are TRBV29-1 and TRBJ2-5; 9 bases match TRBD2. The CDR3 is 13 amino acids. Losses at the gene ends were 1 base for V and 3 bases for J; bases not matched to a gene: 0. Germline values: CDR1 SQVTM, CDR2 ANQGSEA.

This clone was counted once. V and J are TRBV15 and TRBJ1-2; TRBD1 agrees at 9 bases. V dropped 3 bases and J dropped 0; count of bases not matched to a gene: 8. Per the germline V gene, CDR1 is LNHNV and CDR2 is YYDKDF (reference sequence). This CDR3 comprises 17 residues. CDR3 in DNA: TGTGCCACCAGCAGTAGGGACAGGGCCGAATCTAACTATGGCTACACCTTC. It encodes CATSSRDRAESNYGYTF. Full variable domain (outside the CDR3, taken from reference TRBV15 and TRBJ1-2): DAMVIQNPRYQVTQFGKPVTLSCSQTLNHNVMYWYQQKSSQAPKLLFHYYDKDFNNEADTPDNFQSRRPNTSFCFLDIRSPGLGDTAMYLCATSSRDRAESNYGYTFGSGTRLTVV.

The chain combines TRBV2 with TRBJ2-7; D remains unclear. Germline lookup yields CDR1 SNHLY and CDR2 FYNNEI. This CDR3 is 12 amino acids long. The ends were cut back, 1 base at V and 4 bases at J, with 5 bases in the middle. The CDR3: CASSEERYEQYF. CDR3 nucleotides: TGTGCCAGCAGTGAAGAGCGTTACGAGCAGTACTTC.

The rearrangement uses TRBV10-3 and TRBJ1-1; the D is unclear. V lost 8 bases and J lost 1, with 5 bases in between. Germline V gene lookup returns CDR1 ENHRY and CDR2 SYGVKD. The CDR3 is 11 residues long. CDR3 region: CAIGSNTEAFF. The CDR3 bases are TGTGCCATCGGCTCGAACACTGAAGCTTTCTTT.

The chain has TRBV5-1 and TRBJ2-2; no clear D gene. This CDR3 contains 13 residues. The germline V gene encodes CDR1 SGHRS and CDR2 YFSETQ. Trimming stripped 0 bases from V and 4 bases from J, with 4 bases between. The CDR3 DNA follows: TGCGCCAGCAGCTTGGGGAGCACCGGGGAGCTGTTTTTT. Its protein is CASSLGSTGELFF.

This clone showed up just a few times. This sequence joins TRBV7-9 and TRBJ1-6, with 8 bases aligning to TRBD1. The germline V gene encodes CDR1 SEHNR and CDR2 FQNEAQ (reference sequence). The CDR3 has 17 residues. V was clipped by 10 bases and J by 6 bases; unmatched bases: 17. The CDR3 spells CAIELIKGQAINSPLHF. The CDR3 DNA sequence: TGTGCCATCGAGCTTATAAAGGGACAGGCAATTAATTCACCCCTCCACTTT.

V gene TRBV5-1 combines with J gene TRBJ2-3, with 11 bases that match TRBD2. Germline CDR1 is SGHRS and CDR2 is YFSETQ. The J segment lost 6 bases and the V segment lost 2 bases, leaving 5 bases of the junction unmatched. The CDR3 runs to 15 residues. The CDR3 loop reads CASSFLAGGEDTQYF. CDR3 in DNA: TGCGCCAGCAGCTTCCTAGCGGGGGGCGAGGATACGCAGTATTTT. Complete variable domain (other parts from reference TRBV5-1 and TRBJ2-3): KAGVTQTPRYLIKTRGQQVTLSCSPISGHRSVSWYQQTPGQGLQFLFEYFSETQRNKGNFPGRFSGRQFSNSRSEMNVSTLELGDSALYLCASSFLAGGEDTQYFGPGTRLTVL.

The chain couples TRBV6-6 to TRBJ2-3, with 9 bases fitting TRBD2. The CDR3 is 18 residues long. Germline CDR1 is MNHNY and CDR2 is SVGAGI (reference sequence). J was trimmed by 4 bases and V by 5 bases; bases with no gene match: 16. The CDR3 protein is CASSLKSGGPIQADTQYF. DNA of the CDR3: TGTGCCAGCAGTCTCAAAAGCGGGGGGCCTATTCAGGCAGATACGCAGTATTTT.

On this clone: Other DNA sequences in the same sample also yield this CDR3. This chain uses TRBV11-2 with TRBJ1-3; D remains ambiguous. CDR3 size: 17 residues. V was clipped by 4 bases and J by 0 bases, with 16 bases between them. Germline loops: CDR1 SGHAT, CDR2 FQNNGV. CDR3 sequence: CASSSAGLGSSGNTIYF. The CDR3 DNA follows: TGTGCCAGCAGCTCCGCAGGTTTGGGGAGCTCTGGAAACACCATATATTTT.

The CDR3 here is CASSNVPDRSQPQHF. The CDR3 nucleotides read TGCGCCAGCAGCAACGTACCAGACAGATCCCAGCCCCAGCATTTT. The J gene is TRBJ1-5, the V gene TRBV5-1, with D possibly matching TRBD1 (5 bases). CDR3 length: 15 residues. Trimming took 4 bases from V and 7 from J, leaving 18 bases between them. Germline CDR1 reads SGHRS; CDR2 reads YFSETQ.

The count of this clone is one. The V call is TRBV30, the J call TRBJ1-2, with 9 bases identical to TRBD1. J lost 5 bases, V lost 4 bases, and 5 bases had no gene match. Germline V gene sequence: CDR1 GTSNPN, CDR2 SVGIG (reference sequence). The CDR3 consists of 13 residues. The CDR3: CAWTRTGEYGYTF. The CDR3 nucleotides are TGTGCCTGGACCCGGACAGGGGAGTATGGCTACACCTTC.

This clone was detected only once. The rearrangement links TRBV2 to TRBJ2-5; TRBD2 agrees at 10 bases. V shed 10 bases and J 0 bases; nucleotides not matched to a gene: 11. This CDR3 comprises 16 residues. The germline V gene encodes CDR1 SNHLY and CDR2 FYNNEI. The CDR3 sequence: CATASGGLDYQETQYF. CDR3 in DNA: TGTGCCACTGCTAGCGGGGGTCTAGATTACCAAGAGACCCAGTACTTC.

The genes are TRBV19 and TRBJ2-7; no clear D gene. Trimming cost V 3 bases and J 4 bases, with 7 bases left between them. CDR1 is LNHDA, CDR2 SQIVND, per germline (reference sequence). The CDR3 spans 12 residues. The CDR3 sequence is CASSIVGYEQYF. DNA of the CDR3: TGTGCCAGTAGTATCGTCGGTTACGAGCAGTACTTC.

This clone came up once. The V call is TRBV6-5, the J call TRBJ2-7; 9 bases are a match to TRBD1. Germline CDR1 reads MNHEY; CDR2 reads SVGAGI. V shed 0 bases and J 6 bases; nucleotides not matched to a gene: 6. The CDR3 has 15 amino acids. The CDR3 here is CASSYSGTGWTEQYF. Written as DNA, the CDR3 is TGTGCCAGCAGTTACTCGGGGACAGGGTGGACCGAGCAGTACTTC.